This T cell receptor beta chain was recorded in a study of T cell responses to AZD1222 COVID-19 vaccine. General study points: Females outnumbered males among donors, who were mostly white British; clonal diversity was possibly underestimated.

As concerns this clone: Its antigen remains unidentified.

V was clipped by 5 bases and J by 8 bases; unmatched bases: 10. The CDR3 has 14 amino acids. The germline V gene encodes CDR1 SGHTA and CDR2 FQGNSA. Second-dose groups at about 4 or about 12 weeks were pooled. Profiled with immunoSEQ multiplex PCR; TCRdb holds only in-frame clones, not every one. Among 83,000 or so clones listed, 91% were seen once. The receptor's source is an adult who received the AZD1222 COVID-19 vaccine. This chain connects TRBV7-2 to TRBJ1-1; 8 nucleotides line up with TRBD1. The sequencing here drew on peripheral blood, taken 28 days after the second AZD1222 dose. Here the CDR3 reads CASSLDRAAAEAFF. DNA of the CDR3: TGTGCCAGCAGCCTGGACAGGGCCGCCGCAGAAGCTTTCTTT.